This is a list of T cell receptor beta chains from one sample in a study of metastatic and nonmetastatic thyroid tumors. TCRdb reprocessed the PCR reads using MiXCR. The top ten clones hold roughly 26% of a sample with some 20,000 clones, 37% of them seen once. Sequencing input: tumor tissue. The receptors were sampled from a female donor with papillary thyroid cancer or a benign thyroid nodule (not recorded which). Some clones in this sample may be carry-over from other donors' samples. Both conserved end residues are part of each CDR3. Size tells how often a clone was seen (once, few, many) or the class of an expanded clone, and some rows leave it out.

v_gene: TRBV6-4
abundance: -
CDR3aa: CASSFGGRPGELFF

v_gene: TRBV6-2/TRBV6-3
abundance: few
CDR3aa: CASSLAGGYEQYF

v_gene: TRBV20-1
abundance: once
CDR3aa: CSARDEQKSYEQYF

v_gene: TRBV5-1
abundance: few
CDR3aa: CASSLDGRGTGELFF

v_gene: TRBV12-3/TRBV12-4
abundance: few
CDR3aa: CASRGQGSTGELFF

v_gene: TRBV6-1
abundance: -
CDR3aa: CASSERGTRGNGANVLTF

v_gene: TRBV15
abundance: -
CDR3aa: CATSRDQGRTNTEAFF

v_gene: TRBV30
abundance: -
CDR3aa: CAWSAGTGNNYGYTF

v_gene: TRBV7-2
abundance: once
CDR3aa: CASSVDREDTEAFF

v_gene: TRBV5-1
abundance: few
CDR3aa: CASSLRQQGNNGYTF

v_gene: TRBV6-2/TRBV6-3
abundance: -
CDR3aa: CASSLKQGNASYTF

v_gene: TRBV20-1
abundance: -
CDR3aa: CSAAKSGTYQETQYF

v_gene: TRBV9
abundance: -
CDR3aa: CASSGRPGQSSYEQYF

v_gene: TRBV28
abundance: -
CDR3aa: CASSGLSGGTNTGELFF

v_gene: TRBV6-1
abundance: few
CDR3aa: CASSTGLADNEQFF

v_gene: TRBV7-8
abundance: few
CDR3aa: CASSSQPGPTSNYGYTF

v_gene: TRBV11-2
abundance: -
CDR3aa: CASSSRQGWEQYF

v_gene: TRBV7-2
abundance: -
CDR3aa: CASSVAGGSYNEQFF

v_gene: TRBV12-3/TRBV12-4
abundance: few
CDR3aa: CASSLQGTTMTTDTQYF

v_gene: TRBV28
abundance: few
CDR3aa: CASSLMGQGRPYEQYF

v_gene: TRBV5-1
abundance: -
CDR3aa: CASSYQGEIGYTF

v_gene: TRBV4-1
abundance: -
CDR3aa: CASSQGTNEKLFF

v_gene: TRBV6-2/TRBV6-3
abundance: -
CDR3aa: CASSFLGGIYEQYF

v_gene: TRBV20-1
abundance: once
CDR3aa: CSAIPTGPYNEQFF

v_gene: TRBV20-1
abundance: -
CDR3aa: CSARVTGERDSPLHF

v_gene: TRBV30
abundance: -
CDR3aa: CAWSVGRGSLSQYF

v_gene: TRBV24-1
abundance: -
CDR3aa: CATSDNLYNSPLHF

v_gene: TRBV12-3/TRBV12-4
abundance: -
CDR3aa: CASSLIGGSTDTQYF

v_gene: TRBV19
abundance: -
CDR3aa: CASSASISYEQYF

v_gene: TRBV6-1
abundance: -
CDR3aa: CASSGTPIGETQYF

v_gene: TRBV10-3
abundance: few
CDR3aa: CAISESQSGYTF

v_gene: TRBV6-2/TRBV6-3
abundance: few
CDR3aa: CASGNEIRDGGAFF

v_gene: TRBV20-1
abundance: -
CDR3aa: CSARGLGVGNTEAFF

v_gene: TRBV18
abundance: -
CDR3aa: CASSNDRNTEAFF

v_gene: TRBV4-3
abundance: -
CDR3aa: CASSQATSGTSYEQYF

v_gene: TRBV20-1
abundance: -
CDR3aa: CSARAHGQGSPLHF

v_gene: TRBV30
abundance: -
CDR3aa: CALKTGNTGELFF

v_gene: TRBV28
abundance: few
CDR3aa: CASSSPGSNEQFF

v_gene: TRBV20-1
abundance: once
CDR3aa: CSASSPQGVYNEQFF

v_gene: TRBV28
abundance: -
CDR3aa: CASSAGQGTYEQYF